This note documents a single T cell receptor beta chain sequence. No cognate antigen has been identified for it. Each CD8+ T cell subset was flow-sorted in triplicate, with roughly 310,000 cells per subset placed directly into RLT lysis buffer. Standard density gradient centrifugation was used to isolate peripheral blood mononuclear cells from buffy coats. Total RNA was extracted from sorted cells using an RNeasy Mini Kit. Including cysteine and phenylalanine, the CDR3 has 13 amino acids. A DNA sequence was not provided. In the germline V gene, CDR1 corresponds to SQVTM and CDR2 to ANQGSEA. The data derive from a study of CXCR3-negative and CXCR3-positive naive CD8 T cells (dated by TCRdb to the late 2010s). Regarding the complete study: In total, about 135 million TRB reads were obtained, corresponding to roughly 1.5 +/- 0.3 million reads per library. Diversity and physicochemical repertoire analyses covered over 10 donors pooled from two independent experiments. TRBV-TRBJ cluster analysis included naive subsets from several donors and memory cells from 3 donors. Broader findings and caveats from the paper: Because surface CD5, which has been linked to self-reactivity in mice, was comparable between naive subsets, TCR interaction strength was also inferred from TRB CDR3 physicochemical properties. Freshly isolated PBMCs were used for most assays because CXCR3 expression partially decreased after cryopreservation. Both naive subsets had comparably high repertoire diversity, while memory CD8+ T cells had much lower repertoire diversity. Similar TRBV-TRBJ usage was shown by naive CXCR3-negative and CXCR3-positive cells from the same donor, whereas distinct patterns were shown by memory cells.

Sequencer: NextSeq 550. The Human TCR Profiling Kit (MiLaboratory) was used to make UMI-labeled 5' RACE TRB cDNA libraries. cDNA synthesis used the entire amount of extracted RNA, and PCR amplification then used the entire amount of cDNA produced. The libraries were made side by side, with each library going through the same number of PCR cycles. Turning to the authors' computational methods: About 53,000 +/- 10,000 unique UMI-labeled TRB cDNA molecules per library were extracted with MIGEC and MiXCR, with at least two reads per UMI required. On average, approximately 40,000 +/- 10,000 functional in-frame TRB CDR3 nucleotide clonotypes lacking stop codons were found per library. After each sample was downsampled to 5000 UMI-labeled TRB molecules, VDJtools was used to calculate diversity metrics such as normalized Shannon-Wiener and Chao1. Clonotype-size-weighted physicochemical properties of the central five CDR3 residues (interaction energy, strength, volume and Kidera factor 4) were computed in VDJtools. TCRdb reprocessed the reads; each CDR3 protein sequence makes one entry, and DNA is unavailable. TCRdb, rather than the study authors, made the V and J calls. The record for this sample contains about 23,000 distinct CDR3 sequences. Of the sample, around a fifth falls within the top ten clones.

The chain was built from TRBV29-1 and TRBJ1-1; checking the TCRdb D call of TRBD1 is not possible without DNA. The sample comprised memory CD8+ T cells from blood. In light of the paper, this sample's cell subset or site label describes: conventional CD8+ memory T cells (TMEM), sorted as controls. This sequence originates from a human donor in good health. Some clones in this sample may be carry-over from other donors' samples. CDR3 region: CSVPGTGNTEAFF.